This T cell receptor beta chain emerged from a study of a mutant IDH1 vaccine in newly diagnosed glioma. Study-wide background: At weeks 1, 3, 5, 7, 11, 15, 19 and 23, patients received a vaccination, eight in all. First vaccine doses came 4-6 weeks after radiotherapy alone, or with temozolomide cycles. Most patients had radiochemotherapy with temozolomide before enrollment; others had one alone.

There are 15 residues in the CDR3. V was shortened by 0 bases and J by 5 bases, with 13 bases between the two germline ends. The V gene's germline CDR1 is LGHNT and CDR2 FRNRAP. Measured with immunoSEQ multiplex PCR; TCRdb has only the in-frame clones, and not every one. Among about 20,000 clones listed, roughly 86% were seen once. This clone was detected a few times. The antigen is undetermined. Noted time point: week 23, last vaccination. The investigators gave 300 ug of mutant IDH1 20-mer peptide in each vaccine dose, together with topical imiquimod. The material sequenced was PBMCs, taken from a glioma patient whose treatment included an IDH1 peptide vaccine. The rearrangement uses TRBV12-5 and TRBJ2-5, with unresolved D. The origin of this receptor is a man aged 30 to 45 with glioma. The CDR3 DNA reads TGTGCTAGTGGTTTGGTAGCTGCTTATAGGGAGACCCAGTACTTC. The encoded protein is CASGLVAAYRETQYF.